Following are 21 T cell receptor beta chains from one sample sequenced in a study of cytomegalovirus exposure and HLA in healthy donors. The PCR had 60 Vbeta and 13 Jbeta primers. The data were produced by immunoSEQ multiplex PCR, yet TCRdb's version contains in-frame clones alone and is incomplete. The repertoire has roughly 77,000 clones, 55% to 75% of them found once; the top ten carry 12%. The material sequenced was PBMCs. The receptors were sampled from a woman in her 40s in good health and CMV-seropositive.

This rearrangement joins TRBV6-1 to TRBJ1-5, with 7 bases identical to TRBD1. The V segment lost 6 bases and the J segment 4 bases; nucleotides outside the gene matches: 3. Germline loops: CDR1 MNHNS, CDR2 SASEGT. The CDR3 has 13 amino acids. The CDR3 DNA sequence: TGTGCCAGCAGCCGGGACAGAAATCAGCCCCAGCATTTT. Translating gives CASSRDRNQPQHF.

The chain combines TRBV7-9 with TRBJ2-7; a weak D match, TRBD2 (5 bases). The CDR3 length is 13 residues. V gave up 3 bases and J gave up 3 bases, with 9 bases separating them. CDR1 and CDR2 from the germline V gene are SEHNR and FQNEAQ (reference sequence). The DNA of the CDR3 is TGTGCCAGCAGCTTTTTCGGGGACTACGAGCAGTACTTC. Its translation: CASSFFGDYEQYF.

A few counts support this clone. This sequence joins TRBV4-1 and TRBJ1-1; D gene unclear. CDR3 size: 16 residues. Trimming shortened V by 0 bases and J by 4 bases, and 15 bases separated the two germline ends. Germline V gene sequence: CDR1 MGHRA, CDR2 YSYEKL. This CDR3 reads CASSQDFTRDSTEAFF. CDR3 DNA: TGCGCCAGCAGCCAAGATTTTACCCGGGATAGCACTGAAGCTTTCTTT.

Comment on this clone: The identical CDR3 is also encoded by other nucleotide sequences in the sample. This sequence joins TRBV29-1 and TRBJ1-2; a weak D match, TRBD1 (5 bases). This CDR3 region has 12 residues. Germline-derived CDR1 and CDR2 are SQVTM and ANQGSEA. Trimming shortened V by 3 bases and J by 7 bases, and 12 bases separated the two germline ends. Here the CDR3 DNA reads TGCAGCGTTGAGGGCCAGGGAAGTGGCTACACCTTC. As protein: CSVEGQGSGYTF.

The chain employs TRBV14 and TRBJ2-5; D is unresolved. The V gene lost 0 bases and the J gene lost 4 bases, with 15 bases spanning the gap. Germline lookup yields CDR1 SGHDN and CDR2 FVKESK. The CDR3 is made up of 16 amino acids. The CDR3: CASSQELFPLPETQYF. CDR3 coding DNA: TGTGCCAGCAGCCAAGAGCTATTCCCCCTCCCAGAGACCCAGTACTTC.

The rearrangement links TRBV21-1 to TRBJ2-5; the table's D call of TRBD2 was not tested on the DNA. TRBV21-1 is a known pseudogene. The CDR3 spans 14 residues. The CDR3 nucleotides are TGTGCCAGCATCCATAGCGGGAAGCGGGAGACCCAGTACTTC. Its protein is CASIHSGKRETQYF.

This chain links TRBV11-3 with TRBJ2-3; 12 positions agree with TRBD2. This CDR3 contains 16 residues. Losses at the gene ends were 2 bases for V and 2 bases for J; bases not matched to a gene: 2. The germline V gene encodes CDR1 SGHNT and CDR2 YENEEA. The DNA of the CDR3 is TGTGCCAGCAGCTTAAGGACTAGCGGGACCACAGATACGCAGTATTTT. As protein: CASSLRTSGTTDTQYF.

This chain links TRBV7-8 with TRBJ2-1; tentatively, D is TRBD2 (6 bases). This CDR3 has 14 amino acids. Deletions cut 5 bases from V and 2 bases from J, with 10 bases between. Germline-derived CDR1 and CDR2 are SGHVS and FQNEAQ. The CDR3: CASSVWGAYNEQFF. The CDR3, as DNA: TGTGCCAGCAGCGTCTGGGGGGCCTACAATGAGCAGTTCTTC. The variable domain in full, with the rest retrieved from reference TRBV7-8 and TRBJ2-1, is GAGVSQSPRYKVAKRGQDVALRCDPISGHVSLFWYQQALGQGPEFLTYFQNEAQLDKSGLPSDRFFAERPEGSVSTLKIQRTQQEDSAVYLCASSVWGAYNEQFFGPGTRLTVL.

This chain uses TRBV5-6 with TRBJ1-1, with D hard to call. The CDR3 extends over 12 amino acids. CDR1 is SGHDT and CDR2 is YYEEEE in the germline V gene. V lost 4 bases to trimming and J lost 5 bases, with 9 bases between them. The CDR3: CASSLVTTEAFF. In DNA form, the CDR3 reads TGTGCCAGCAGCCTTGTCACTACTGAAGCTTTCTTT. The entire variable domain, with the rest obtained from reference TRBV5-6 and TRBJ1-1, is as follows: DAGVTQSPTHLIKTRGQQVTLRCSPKSGHDTVSWYQQALGQGPQFIFQYYEEEERQRGNFPDRFSGHQFPNYSSELNVNALLLGDSALYLCASSLVTTEAFFGQGTRLTVV.

This chain joins TRBV7-7 and TRBJ1-2; 9 bases map to TRBD1. The germline CDR1 and CDR2 sequences are SSHAT and FNYEAQ (reference sequence). The CDR3 extends over 16 amino acids. J gave up 6 bases and V 3 bases, and 11 bases lay outside the gene matches. This CDR3 reads CASSLRLDRGYDGYTF. The DNA for the CDR3 is TGTGCCAGCAGCTTGAGGTTGGACAGGGGTTACGATGGCTACACCTTC. Drawing the rest from reference TRBV7-7 and TRBJ1-2, the complete variable domain is GAGVSQSPRYKVTKRGQDVTLRCDPISSHATLYWYQQALGQGPEFLTYFNYEAQPDKSGLPSDRFSAERPEGSISTLTIQRTEQRDSAMYRCASSLRLDRGYDGYTFGSGTRLTVV.

This chain connects TRBV29-1 to TRBJ2-1; 8 bases align to TRBD2. This CDR3 is built from 14 residues. The V segment lost 2 bases and the J segment 2 bases; nucleotides outside the gene matches: 2. Per germline, CDR1 SQVTM and CDR2 ANQGSEA. The DNA for the CDR3 is TGCAGCGTTGAACGGGGGGGTACCTACAATGAGCAGTTCTTC. This codes for CSVERGGTYNEQFF.

The V call is TRBV5-1, the J call TRBJ1-3; D gene ambiguous. The length of the CDR3 is 14 residues. Germline values: CDR1 SGHRS, CDR2 YFSETQ. V lost 0 bases, J lost 3 bases, and 7 bases lay in between. The CDR3 coding sequence is TGCGCCAGCAGCTTGGACAATGGTGGAAACACCATATATTTT. Translated: CASSLDNGGNTIYF. The variable domain in full, with the rest retrieved from reference TRBV5-1 and TRBJ1-3, is KAGVTQTPRYLIKTRGQQVTLSCSPISGHRSVSWYQQTPGQGLQFLFEYFSETQRNKGNFPGRFSGRQFSNSRSEMNVSTLELGDSALYLCASSLDNGGNTIYFGEGSWLTVV.

The CDR3 loop reads CASSAVRGEGYGYTF. The DNA for the CDR3 is TGTGCCAGTAGTGCCGTCCGGGGTGAGGGCTATGGCTACACCTTC. V usage is TRBV19 and J usage is TRBJ1-2, with no clear D. V gave up 5 bases and J gave up 4 bases, with 17 bases separating them. CDR1 LNHDA and CDR2 SQIVND come from the germline V gene (reference sequence). This CDR3 contains 15 residues. The variable domain in full, completed from reference TRBV19 and TRBJ1-2, reads DGGITQSPKYLFRKEGQNVTLSCEQNLNHDAMYWYRQDPGQGLRLIYYSQIVNDFQKGDIAEGYSVSREKKESFPLTVTSAQKNPTAFYLCASSAVRGEGYGYTFGSGTRLTVV.

DNA of the CDR3: TGCGCCAGCAGTGAGAAGCGGGGCAGGACGGGGAATGAGCAGTTCTTC. As protein: CASSEKRGRTGNEQFF. The rearrangement uses TRBV10-1 and TRBJ2-1, with 7 bases fitting TRBD2. Unmatched junction bases numbered 11, after V lost 2 bases and J lost 7 bases. This CDR3 is built from 16 residues. CDR1 and CDR2 (germline): WNHNN, SYGVQD (reference sequence).

The rearrangement uses TRBV7-9 and TRBJ2-2, with no clear D. In germline, CDR1 is SEHNR, CDR2 FQNEAQ (reference sequence). This CDR3 is built from 14 residues. With 10 bases removed from V and 5 bases from J, the gap between germline ends came to 17 bases. The CDR3, as DNA: TGTGCCAAGTCCCCACAGACGTCTACCGGGGAGCTGTTTTTT. Amino acid sequence: CAKSPQTSTGELFF. Full variable domain (outside the CDR3, taken from reference TRBV7-9 and TRBJ2-2): DTGVSQNPRHKITKRGQNVTFRCDPISEHNRLYWYRQTLGQGPEFLTYFQNEAQLEKSRLLSDRFSAERPKGSFSTLEIQRTEQGDSAMYLCAKSPQTSTGELFFGEGSRLTVL.

The V gene is TRBV29-1, the J gene TRBJ2-3; TRBD2 might be the D (7 bases). Per the germline V gene, CDR1 is SQVTM and CDR2 is ANQGSEA. The CDR3 has 14 residues. V lost 4 bases and J 3 bases, leaving 14 bases between the germline ends. Here the CDR3 DNA reads TGCAGCGTTGTCCGGGGGGCGAGGACAGATACGCAGTATTTT. Translated, it gives CSVVRGARTDTQYF.

This chain uses TRBV2 with TRBJ1-2, with 9 bases lining up with TRBD1. From germline, CDR1 is SNHLY and CDR2 FYNNEI. V lost 6 bases to trimming and J lost 6 bases; unmatched junction nucleotides: 8. The CDR3 is made up of 14 amino acids. CDR3 loop: CASRRTGEGHGYTF. CDR3 bases: TGTGCCAGCAGGAGGACAGGGGAAGGCCATGGCTACACCTTC. Using reference TRBV2 and TRBJ1-2 for the parts outside the CDR3, the full variable domain is EPEVTQTPSHQVTQMGQEVILRCVPISNHLYFYWYRQILGQKVEFLVSFYNNEISEKSEIFDDQFSVERPDGSNFTLKIRSTKLEDSAMYFCASRRTGEGHGYTFGSGTRLTVV.

This sequence joins TRBV5-4 and TRBJ2-7; 14 nucleotides match TRBD2. The V gene's germline CDR1 is SGHNT and CDR2 YYREEE (reference sequence). The CDR3 is 15 amino acids. Trimming took 5 bases from V and 5 from J; bases not matched to a gene: 6. Here the CDR3 DNA reads TGTGCCAGCAGGATCGAGACTAGCGGGGGGGACGAGCAGTACTTC. Translation gives CASRIETSGGDEQYF.

The rearrangement uses TRBV10-3 and TRBJ1-1, with D possibly being TRBD1 (6 bases). Germline CDR1 reads ENHRY; CDR2 reads SYGVKD. This CDR3 is 14 amino acids long. Deletions cut 7 bases from V and 1 base from J, with 13 bases between. CDR3: CAITRQVGNTEAFF. The CDR3 bases are TGTGCCATCACCAGACAGGTGGGGAACACTGAAGCTTTCTTT.

This clone was detected ten times or more. The V gene is TRBV5-1, the J gene TRBJ1-1; D might be TRBD1 (5 bases). The V gene's germline CDR1 is SGHRS and CDR2 YFSETQ. This CDR3 is built from 12 residues. V lost 0 bases, J lost 9 bases, and 9 bases lay in between. CDR3 in DNA: TGCGCCAGCAGCTTGGAGGGGCCTAAAGCTTTCTTT. Translating it yields CASSLEGPKAFF.

This rearrangement joins TRBV5-4 to TRBJ2-2; the D gene is possibly TRBD1 (7 bases). The CDR3 sequence is 17 residues long. Germline CDR1 reads SGHNT; CDR2 reads YYREEE (reference sequence). V was cut by 1 base and J by 4 bases, with 17 bases left in between. The CDR3, as DNA: TGTGCCAGCAGCTTGCCTAAACAGGGGAGGAGCACCGGGGAGCTGTTTTTT. Its translation is CASSLPKQGRSTGELFF. The whole variable domain, remainder taken from reference TRBV5-4 and TRBJ2-2, is ETGVTQSPTHLIKTRGQQVTLRCSSQSGHNTVSWYQQALGQGPQFIFQYYREEENGRGNFPPRFSGLQFPNYSSELNVNALELDDSALYLCASSLPKQGRSTGELFFGEGSRLTVL.